These T cell receptor beta chains were read from a single sample in a study of T-cell memory formation after mild COVID-19. TCRdb reanalysed the 5' RACE reads using MiXCR and keeps one entry per CDR3 protein. The table has some 310,000 distinct CDR3 sequences, under 25% seen once; the top ten hold over 20%. Sequencing used PBMCs or a T cell subset sorted from them (not recorded which). The receptors were sampled from a man between 18 and 35 years old who had mild COVID-19 (a few samples of this study predate the infection). Cell type and time point are not known. Each CDR3 is given with its conserved first and last residue. Fields, in order: V gene, J gene, CDR3 protein.

>TRBV5-6|TRBJ1-6
CASSHQTNSPLHF
>TRBV12-3/TRBV12-4|TRBJ1-2
CASSAGQANYGYTF
>TRBV5-5|TRBJ2-1
CASSYAGRVEFF
>TRBV5-4|TRBJ2-5
CASSLQGIGTQYF
>TRBV7-2|TRBJ1-4
CASSFRTGINEKLFF
>TRBV7-9|TRBJ1-2
CASSLDRGLDGYTF
>TRBV5-1|TRBJ2-7
CASSPWTSGGNTVSYEQYF
>TRBV7-2|TRBJ1-6
CASSSRLTGGLYSPLHF
>TRBV5-5|TRBJ1-2
CASSWDRGGGYTF
>TRBV27|TRBJ2-4
CASSFLGQKNIQYF
>TRBV27|TRBJ2-2
CASSLFGTPGELFF